This T cell receptor beta chain was recorded in a study of identifying expanded T cells in peripheral blood. Data came from immunoSEQ multiplex PCR; TCRdb stores just in-frame clones and leaves some out. The sample holds 120,000 or so clones, more than 75% seen once. Findings of the study overall: Technical replicates showed roughly 1.2 changed clones; approximately 2 weeks 15 to 20; four weeks 19. Approximately 2-week clone count variance significantly increased as total template count grew.

A remark on this clone: The antigen is undetermined.

There are 16 residues in the CDR3. Germline CDR1 SGDLS, CDR2 YYNGEE. With 3 bases clipped from V and 5 bases from J, the junction kept 9 bases outside the gene matches. Collection occurred without any documented infections or immune events in donors. Sequencing was carried out using blood. The receptor's source is a person aged 18-69 years in good health. The chain combines TRBV9 with TRBJ1-3, with 9 bases aligning to TRBD1. The CDR3 spells CASSGPGQGARNTIYF. Here the CDR3 DNA reads TGTGCCAGCAGCGGACCGGGACAGGGTGCGAGAAACACCATATATTTT.